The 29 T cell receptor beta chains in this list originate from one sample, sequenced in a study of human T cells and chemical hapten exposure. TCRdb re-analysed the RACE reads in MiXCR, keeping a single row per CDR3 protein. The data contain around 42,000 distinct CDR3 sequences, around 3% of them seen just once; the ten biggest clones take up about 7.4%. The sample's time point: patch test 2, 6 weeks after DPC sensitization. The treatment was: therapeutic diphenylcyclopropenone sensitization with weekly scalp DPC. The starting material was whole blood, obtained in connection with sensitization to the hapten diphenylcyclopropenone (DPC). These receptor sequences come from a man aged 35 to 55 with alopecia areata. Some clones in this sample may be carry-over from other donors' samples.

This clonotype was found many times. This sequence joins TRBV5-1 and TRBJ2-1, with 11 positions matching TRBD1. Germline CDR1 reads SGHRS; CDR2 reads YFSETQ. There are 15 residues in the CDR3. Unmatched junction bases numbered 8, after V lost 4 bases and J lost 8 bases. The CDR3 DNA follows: TGCGCCAGCAGCCCGGGAGGACAGGGGGCAGATGAGCAGTTCTTC. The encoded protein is CASSPGGQGADEQFF.

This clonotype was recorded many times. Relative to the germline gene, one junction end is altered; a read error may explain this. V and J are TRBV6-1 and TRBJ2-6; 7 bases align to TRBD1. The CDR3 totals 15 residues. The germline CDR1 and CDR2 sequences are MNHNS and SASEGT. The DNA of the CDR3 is TGTGCCAGCATTGAAGGGGGCAGTGGGGCCAACGTCCTGACTTTC. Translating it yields CASIEGGSGANVLTF.

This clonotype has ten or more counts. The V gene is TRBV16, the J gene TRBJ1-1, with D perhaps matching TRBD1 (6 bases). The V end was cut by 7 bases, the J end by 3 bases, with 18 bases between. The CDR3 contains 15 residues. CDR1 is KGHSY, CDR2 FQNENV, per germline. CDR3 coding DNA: TGTGCCAGCACCCAGAGGTCGGGGGCGGACACTGAAGCTTTCTTT. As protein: CASTQRSGADTEAFF.

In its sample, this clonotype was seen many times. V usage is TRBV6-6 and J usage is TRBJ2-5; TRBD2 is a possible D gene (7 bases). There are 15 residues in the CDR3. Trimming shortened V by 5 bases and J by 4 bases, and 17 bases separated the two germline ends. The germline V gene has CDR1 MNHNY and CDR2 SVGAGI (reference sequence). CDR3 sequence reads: CASSKRQGRGETQYF. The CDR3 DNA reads TGTGCCAGCAGTAAACGGCAGGGGAGGGGAGAGACCCAGTACTTC.

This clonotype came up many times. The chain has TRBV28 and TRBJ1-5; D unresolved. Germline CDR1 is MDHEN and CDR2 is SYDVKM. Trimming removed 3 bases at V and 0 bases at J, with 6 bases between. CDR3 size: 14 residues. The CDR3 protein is CASSLTVSNQPQHF. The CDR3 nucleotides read TGTGCCAGCAGTTTGACGGTTAGCAATCAGCCCCAGCATTTT.

The CDR3 here is CSARDGDVYNEQFF. Written as DNA, the CDR3 is TGCAGTGCTAGAGATGGCGATGTCTACAATGAGCAGTTCTTC. The chain recombines TRBV20-1 with TRBJ2-1; D gene uncertain. The germline V and J ends were trimmed by 0 bases and 3 bases, with 9 bases remaining between them. Germline V gene lookup returns CDR1 DFQATT and CDR2 SNEGSKA (reference sequence). The CDR3 contains 14 residues.

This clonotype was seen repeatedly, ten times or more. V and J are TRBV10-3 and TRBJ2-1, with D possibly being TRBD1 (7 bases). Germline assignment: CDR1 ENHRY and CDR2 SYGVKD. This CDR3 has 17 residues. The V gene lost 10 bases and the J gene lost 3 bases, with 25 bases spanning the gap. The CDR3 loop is CATRGTLSSHYYNEQFF. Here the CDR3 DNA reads TGTGCCACCAGGGGGACTCTCTCGTCACACTACTACAATGAGCAGTTCTTC.

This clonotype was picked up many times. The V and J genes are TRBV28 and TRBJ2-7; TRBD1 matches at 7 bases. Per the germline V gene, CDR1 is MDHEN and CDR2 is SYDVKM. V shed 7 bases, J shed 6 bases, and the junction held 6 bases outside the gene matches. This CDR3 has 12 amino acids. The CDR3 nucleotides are TGTGCCAGCAAGACAGGGCCCCTCGAGCAGTACTTC. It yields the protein CASKTGPLEQYF.

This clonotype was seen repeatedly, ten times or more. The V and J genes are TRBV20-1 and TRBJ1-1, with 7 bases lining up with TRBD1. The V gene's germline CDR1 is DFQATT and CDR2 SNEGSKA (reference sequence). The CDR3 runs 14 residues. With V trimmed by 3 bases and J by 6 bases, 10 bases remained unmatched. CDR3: CSASHRGGTAEAFF. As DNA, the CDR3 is TGCAGTGCTAGTCACAGGGGAGGTACGGCTGAAGCTTTCTTT.

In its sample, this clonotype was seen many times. The CDR3 sequence is CASSQWAENTEAFF. The DNA for the CDR3 is TGTGCCAGCAGCCAGTGGGCAGAGAACACTGAAGCTTTCTTT. The chain carries TRBV3-1 and TRBJ1-1; no firm D call. The germline CDR1 and CDR2 sequences are LGHDT and YNNKEL (reference sequence). The V end lost 3 bases, the J end lost 1 base, and 9 bases lay between the germline ends. The CDR3 sequence is 14 residues long.

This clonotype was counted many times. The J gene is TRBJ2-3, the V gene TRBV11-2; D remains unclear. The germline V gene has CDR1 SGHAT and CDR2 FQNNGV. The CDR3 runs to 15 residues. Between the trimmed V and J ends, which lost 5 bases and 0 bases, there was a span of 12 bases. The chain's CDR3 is CASSAQRVSTDTQYF. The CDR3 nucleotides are TGTGCCAGCAGCGCACAGAGAGTTAGCACAGATACGCAGTATTTT.

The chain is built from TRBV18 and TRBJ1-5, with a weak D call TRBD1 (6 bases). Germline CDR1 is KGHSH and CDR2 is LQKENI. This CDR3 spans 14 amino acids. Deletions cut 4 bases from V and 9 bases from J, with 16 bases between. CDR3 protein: CASSRGTGQPPQHF. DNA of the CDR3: TGTGCCAGCTCACGTGGAACAGGACAGCCGCCCCAGCATTTT.

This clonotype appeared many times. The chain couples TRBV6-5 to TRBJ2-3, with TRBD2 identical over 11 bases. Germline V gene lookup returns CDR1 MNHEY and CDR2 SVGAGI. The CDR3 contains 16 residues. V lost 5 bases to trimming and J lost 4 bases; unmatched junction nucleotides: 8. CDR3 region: CASSTHRLAGPDTQYF. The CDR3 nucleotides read TGTGCCAGCAGTACCCACCGACTAGCGGGGCCAGATACGCAGTATTTT.

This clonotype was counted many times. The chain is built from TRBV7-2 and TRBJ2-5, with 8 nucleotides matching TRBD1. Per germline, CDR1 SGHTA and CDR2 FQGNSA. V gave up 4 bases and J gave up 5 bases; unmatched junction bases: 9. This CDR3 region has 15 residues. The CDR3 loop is CASSSGQGGEETQYF. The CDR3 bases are TGTGCCAGCAGCTCAGGACAGGGAGGAGAGGAGACCCAGTACTTC.

CDR3 loop: CASSLSGESYEQYF. The CDR3 DNA is TGTGCCAGCAGCCTTAGCGGGGAGTCATACGAGCAGTACTTC. The chain carries TRBV3-1 and TRBJ2-7; 8 nucleotides line up with TRBD2. This CDR3 region has 14 residues. V shed 4 bases, J shed 4 bases, and the junction held 6 bases outside the gene matches. The germline V gene encodes CDR1 LGHDT and CDR2 YNNKEL (reference sequence).

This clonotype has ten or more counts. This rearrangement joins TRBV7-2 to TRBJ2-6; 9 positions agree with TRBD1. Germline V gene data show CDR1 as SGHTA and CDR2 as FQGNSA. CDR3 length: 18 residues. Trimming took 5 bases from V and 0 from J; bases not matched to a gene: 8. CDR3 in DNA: TGTGCCAGCAGCCCCAGGACAGGGGCATACTCTGGGGCCAACGTCCTGACTTTC. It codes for CASSPRTGAYSGANVLTF.

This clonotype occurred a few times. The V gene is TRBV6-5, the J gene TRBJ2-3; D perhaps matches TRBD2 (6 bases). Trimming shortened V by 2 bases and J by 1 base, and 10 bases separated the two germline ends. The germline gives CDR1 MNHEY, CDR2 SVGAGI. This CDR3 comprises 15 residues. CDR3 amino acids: CASSYIGEGTDTQYF. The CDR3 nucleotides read TGTGCCAGCAGTTACATTGGGGAGGGCACAGATACGCAGTATTTT.

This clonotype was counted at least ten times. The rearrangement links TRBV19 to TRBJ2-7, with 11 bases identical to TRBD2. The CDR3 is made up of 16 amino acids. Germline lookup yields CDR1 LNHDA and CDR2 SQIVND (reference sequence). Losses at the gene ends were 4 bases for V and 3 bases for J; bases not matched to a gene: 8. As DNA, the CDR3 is TGTGCCAGTAGTAGGATCCTAGCGGGAGGACGCTACGAGCAGTACTTC. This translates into CASSRILAGGRYEQYF. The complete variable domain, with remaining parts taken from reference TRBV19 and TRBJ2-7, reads DGGITQSPKYLFRKEGQNVTLSCEQNLNHDAMYWYRQDPGQGLRLIYYSQIVNDFQKGDIAEGYSVSREKKESFPLTVTSAQKNPTAFYLCASSRILAGGRYEQYFGPGTRLTVT.

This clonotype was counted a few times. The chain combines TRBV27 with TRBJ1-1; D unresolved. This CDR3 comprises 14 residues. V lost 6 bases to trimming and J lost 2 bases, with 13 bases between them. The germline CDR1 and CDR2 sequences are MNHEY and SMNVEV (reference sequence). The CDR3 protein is CASRNSWSNTEAFF. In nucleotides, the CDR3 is TGTGCCAGCAGAAATAGCTGGTCCAACACTGAAGCTTTCTTT.

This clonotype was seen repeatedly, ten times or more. Written as DNA, the CDR3 is TGTGCCAGCAGCCAAGGCCAGCGGGAGACCACAGATACGCAGTATTTT. Translating it yields CASSQGQRETTDTQYF. The chain is built from TRBV3-1 and TRBJ2-3; TRBD2 aligns across 8 bases. CDR3 length: 16 amino acids. J gave up 2 bases and V 1 base, and 5 bases lay outside the gene matches. The germline CDR1 and CDR2 sequences are LGHDT and YNNKEL (reference sequence).

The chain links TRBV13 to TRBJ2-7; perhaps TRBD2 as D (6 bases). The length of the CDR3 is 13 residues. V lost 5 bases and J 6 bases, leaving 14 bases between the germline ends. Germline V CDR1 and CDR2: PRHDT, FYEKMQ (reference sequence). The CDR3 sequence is CASSGGRPIEQYF. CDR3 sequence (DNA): TGTGCCAGCAGCGGAGGGCGTCCGATCGAGCAGTACTTC.

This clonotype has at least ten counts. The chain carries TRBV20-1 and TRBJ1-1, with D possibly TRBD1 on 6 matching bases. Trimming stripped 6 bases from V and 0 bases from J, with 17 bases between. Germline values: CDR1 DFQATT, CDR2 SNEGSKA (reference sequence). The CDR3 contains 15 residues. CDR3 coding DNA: TGCAGTGCGGCAAGGGTACAGGGTATGAACACTGAAGCTTTCTTT. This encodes CSAARVQGMNTEAFF.

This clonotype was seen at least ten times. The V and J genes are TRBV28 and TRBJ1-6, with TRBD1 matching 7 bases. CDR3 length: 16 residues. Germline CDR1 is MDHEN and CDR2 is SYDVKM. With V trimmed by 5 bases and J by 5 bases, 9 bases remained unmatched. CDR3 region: CASSNLRTGDNSPLHF. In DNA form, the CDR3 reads TGTGCCAGCAGTAACCTTAGGACAGGTGATAATTCACCCCTCCACTTT.

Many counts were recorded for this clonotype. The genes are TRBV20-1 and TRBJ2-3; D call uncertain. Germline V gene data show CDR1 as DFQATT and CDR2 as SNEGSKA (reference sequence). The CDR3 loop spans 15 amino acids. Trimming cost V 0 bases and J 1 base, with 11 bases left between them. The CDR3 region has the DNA TGCAGTGCTAGAGAAGCCAGATTGGGCACAGATACGCAGTATTTT. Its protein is CSAREARLGTDTQYF.

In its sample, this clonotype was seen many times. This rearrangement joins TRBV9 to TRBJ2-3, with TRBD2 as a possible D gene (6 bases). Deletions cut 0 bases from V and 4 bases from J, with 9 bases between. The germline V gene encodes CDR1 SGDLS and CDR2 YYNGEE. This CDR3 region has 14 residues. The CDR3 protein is CASSVGLASDTQYF. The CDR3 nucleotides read TGTGCCAGCAGCGTAGGCCTAGCGTCAGATACGCAGTATTTT.

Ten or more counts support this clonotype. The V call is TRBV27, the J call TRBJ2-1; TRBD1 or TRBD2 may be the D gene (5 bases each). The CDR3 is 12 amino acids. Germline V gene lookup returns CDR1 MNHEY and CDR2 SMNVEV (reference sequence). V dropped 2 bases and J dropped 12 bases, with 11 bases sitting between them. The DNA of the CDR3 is TGTGCCAGCAGTTTACTAACAGGACTGCAGTTCTTC. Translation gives CASSLLTGLQFF.

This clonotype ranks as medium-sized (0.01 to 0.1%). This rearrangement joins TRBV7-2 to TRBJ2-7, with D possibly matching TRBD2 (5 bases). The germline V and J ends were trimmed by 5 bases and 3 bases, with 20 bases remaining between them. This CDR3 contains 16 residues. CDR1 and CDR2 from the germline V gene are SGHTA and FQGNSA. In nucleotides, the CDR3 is TGTGCCAGCAGCCTCACTAGTGGAGGTTCGGTCTACGAGCAGTACTTC. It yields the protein CASSLTSGGSVYEQYF.

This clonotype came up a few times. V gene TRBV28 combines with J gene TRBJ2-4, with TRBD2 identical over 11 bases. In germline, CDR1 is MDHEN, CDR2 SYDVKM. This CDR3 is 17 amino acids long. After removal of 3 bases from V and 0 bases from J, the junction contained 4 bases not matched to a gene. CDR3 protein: CASSFRTSGLAKNIQYF. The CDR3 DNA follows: TGTGCCAGCAGTTTCAGGACTAGCGGGTTAGCCAAAAACATTCAGTACTTC.

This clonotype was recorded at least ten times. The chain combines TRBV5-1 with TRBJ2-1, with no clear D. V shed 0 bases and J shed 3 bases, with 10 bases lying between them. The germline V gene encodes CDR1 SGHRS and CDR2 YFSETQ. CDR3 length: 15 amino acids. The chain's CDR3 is CASSLASGFYNEQFF. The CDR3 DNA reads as TGCGCCAGCAGCTTGGCGAGTGGGTTCTACAATGAGCAGTTCTTC.